Following are 26 T cell receptor beta chains from one sample sequenced in a study of shared clonotypes between healthy human individuals. Repertoires were generated with immunoSEQ multiplex PCR, while TCRdb's copy carries only in-frame clones and drops some. The table records under 600,000 clones, 95% to 98% of them present only once. Naive CD8 cells comprised CD45RO-negative, CCR7-positively selected cells, excluding terminally differentiated effector memory CD45RA+ cells. Sequences were obtained from naive CD8+ T cells sorted from blood. All receptors come from a man aged 25 to 40 in good health.

The J gene is TRBJ1-5, the V gene TRBV5-6; 9 bases map to TRBD1. After removal of 5 bases from V and 5 bases from J, the junction contained 5 bases not matched to a gene. The CDR3 is made up of 14 amino acids. Germline CDR1 and CDR2: SGHDT and YYEEEE. The CDR3 DNA sequence: TGTGCCAGCAGTCCCGGGACAGGGTATCAGCCCCAGCATTTT. This translates into CASSPGTGYQPQHF.

The chain joins TRBV7-6 to TRBJ2-2; D is ambiguous. Per the germline V gene, CDR1 is SGHVS and CDR2 is FNYEAQ. Deletions cut 2 bases from V and 5 bases from J, with 12 bases between. This CDR3 has 15 residues. CDR3 sequence: CASSLRGDGTGELFF. In nucleotides, the CDR3 is TGTGCCAGCAGCTTAAGAGGTGACGGTACCGGGGAGCTGTTTTTT.

The chain recombines TRBV30 with TRBJ2-3; 10 nucleotides align to TRBD2. Looked up from germline, CDR1 is GTSNPN and CDR2 is SVGIG (reference sequence). V was pared by 3 bases and J by 3 bases, with 15 bases of the junction left unmatched. The CDR3 consists of 18 residues. The CDR3: CAWSPLPPSGRGTDTQYF. CDR3 coding DNA: TGTGCCTGGAGCCCCTTGCCCCCTAGCGGGAGAGGAACAGATACGCAGTATTTT. The complete variable domain, with remaining parts taken from reference TRBV30 and TRBJ2-3, reads SQTIHQWPATLVQPVGSPLSLECTVEGTSNPNLYWYRQAAGRGLQLLFYSVGIGQISSEVPQNLSASRPQDRQFILSSKKLLLSDSGFYLCAWSPLPPSGRGTDTQYFGPGTRLTVL.

The chain combines TRBV29-1 with TRBJ1-1; tentative D call: TRBD1 (5 bases). Trimming took 3 bases from V and 6 from J, leaving 8 bases between them. The V gene's germline CDR1 is SQVTM and CDR2 ANQGSEA. This CDR3 has 11 residues. In DNA form, the CDR3 reads TGCAGCGTTGACCCAGGGCCTGAAGCTTTCTTT. This sequence encodes CSVDPGPEAFF.

The J gene is TRBJ2-1, the V gene TRBV4-3; D is perhaps TRBD2 (6 bases). Trimming cost V 0 bases and J 8 bases, with 20 bases left between them. The length of the CDR3 is 17 residues. Germline lookup yields CDR1 LGHNA and CDR2 YSLEER. The CDR3 here is CASSQDPPGGSTDEQFF. CDR3 DNA sequence: TGCGCCAGCAGCCAAGATCCCCCCGGGGGATCCACCGATGAGCAGTTCTTC.

The genes are TRBV7-9 and TRBJ2-7; D ambiguous. The CDR3 sequence is 13 residues long. V lost 6 bases and J lost 4, with 13 bases in between. Germline lookup yields CDR1 SEHNR and CDR2 FQNEAQ (reference sequence). CDR3 nucleotide sequence: TGTGCCAGCAGTTCCGCGGCCAAATACGAGCAGTACTTC. Translated: CASSSAAKYEQYF.

J is TRBJ2-7 and V is TRBV5-4; no clear D. The V and J ends lost 3 bases and 3 bases respectively, with 7 bases between them. This CDR3 has 12 amino acids. Germline CDR1 reads SGHNT; CDR2 reads YYREEE (reference sequence). In DNA, the CDR3 is TGTGCCAGCAGCTCCGACGTCTACGAGCAGTACTTC. Its translation: CASSSDVYEQYF.

This rearrangement joins TRBV9 to TRBJ2-5; possible D gene TRBD2, 5 bases. With 2 bases removed from V and 4 bases from J, the gap between germline ends came to 9 bases. This CDR3 is built from 13 residues. CDR1 and CDR2 (germline): SGDLS, YYNGEE. The CDR3: CASSVTGSETQYF. The CDR3 bases are TGTGCCAGCAGCGTCACGGGGTCAGAGACCCAGTACTTC.

The chain combines TRBV29-1 with TRBJ2-2; tentatively, D is TRBD2 (6 bases). Germline V gives CDR1 SQVTM, CDR2 ANQGSEA. CDR3 length: 15 residues. V was cut by 5 bases and J by 1 base, with 14 bases left in between. The CDR3 DNA is TGCAGCGTTCGGGGGACTGTTGGGAACACCGGGGAGCTGTTTTTT. Translating gives CSVRGTVGNTGELFF.

On this clone: Other DNA sequences within the sample encode an identical CDR3. The gene calls are TRBV9 and TRBJ2-1, with D possibly TRBD2 on 5 matching bases. Germline V gene sequence: CDR1 SGDLS, CDR2 YYNGEE. The CDR3 loop spans 15 amino acids. With 0 bases removed from V and 2 bases from J, the gap between germline ends came to 9 bases. The CDR3, as DNA: TGTGCCAGCAGCGTAGGAGGGCTAGCCTACAATGAGCAGTTCTTC. This sequence encodes CASSVGGLAYNEQFF. The full variable domain, with the rest looked up from reference TRBV9 and TRBJ2-1, is DSGVTQTPKHLITATGQRVTLRCSPRSGDLSVYWYQQSLDQGLQFLIQYYNGEERAKGNILERFSAQQFPDLHSELNLSSLELGDSALYFCASSVGGLAYNEQFFGPGTRLTVL.

This clone showed up just once. The same CDR3 also results from other DNA sequences found in this sample. The chain carries TRBV11-2 and TRBJ2-5; D not certain. CDR1 is SGHAT, CDR2 FQNNGV, per germline. The CDR3 has 13 amino acids. Deletions cut 1 base from V and 5 bases from J, with 8 bases between. The CDR3 DNA is TGTGCCAGCAGCTTAGGCCCTGGTGAGACCCAGTACTTC. It codes for CASSLGPGETQYF. Full variable domain (outside the CDR3, taken from reference TRBV11-2 and TRBJ2-5): EAGVAQSPRYKIIEKRQSVAFWCNPISGHATLYWYQQILGQGPKLLIQFQNNGVVDDSQLPKDRFSAERLKGVDSTLKIQPAKLEDSAVYLCASSLGPGETQYFGPGTRLLVL.

The chain carries TRBV28 and TRBJ1-1; TRBD1 matches 8 bases. This CDR3 is 13 amino acids long. With V trimmed by 5 bases and J by 7 bases, 6 bases remained unmatched. CDR1 MDHEN and CDR2 SYDVKM come from the germline V gene. Written as DNA, the CDR3 is TGTGCCAGCAGTCAGGGGGCGCGGAGTGAAGCTTTCTTT. Encoded protein: CASSQGARSEAFF.

The chain employs TRBV27 and TRBJ1-5; D remains ambiguous. CDR1 and CDR2 (germline): MNHEY, SMNVEV (reference sequence). This CDR3 is built from 16 residues. V shed 5 bases and J shed 8 bases, with 22 bases lying between them. CDR3 nucleotide sequence: TGTGCCAGCAGTCGATCTCCCCCGACGGGAGTTGAGCCCCAGCATTTT. Translated: CASSRSPPTGVEPQHF.

The chain recombines TRBV9 with TRBJ2-6, with a possible D match to TRBD1 (5 bases). The germline gives CDR1 SGDLS, CDR2 YYNGEE. CDR3 length: 16 residues. The V gene lost 7 bases and the J gene lost 0 bases, with 14 bases spanning the gap. The CDR3: CASWGHVNSGANVLTF. CDR3 DNA sequence: TGTGCCAGCTGGGGCCACGTCAACTCTGGGGCCAACGTCCTGACTTTC.

The chain has TRBV15 and TRBJ2-1; D may be TRBD2 (5 bases). This CDR3 has 17 residues. Germline values: CDR1 LNHNV, CDR2 YYDKDF (reference sequence). V was pared by 0 bases and J by 0 bases, with 12 bases between. CDR3 region: CATSRDLSVSSYNEQFF. In nucleotides, the CDR3 is TGTGCCACCAGCAGAGATCTTAGCGTCAGCTCCTACAATGAGCAGTTCTTC.

On this clone: The sample has other DNA sequences that encode this CDR3 too. The rearrangement links TRBV27 to TRBJ2-7, with 10 bases identical to TRBD1. Looked up from germline, CDR1 is MNHEY and CDR2 is SMNVEV (reference sequence). The V gene end was trimmed by 3 bases and the J gene end by 3 bases; junction bases not matched to a gene: 2. The CDR3 totals 14 residues. The CDR3 nucleotides are TGTGCCAGCAGTTTTGGGACAGGGGTCTACGAGCAGTACTTC. This gives the protein CASSFGTGVYEQYF.

This chain uses TRBV29-1 with TRBJ2-5, with TRBD2 matching over 10 bases. V trimming: 7 bases; J trimming: 4 bases; junction bases outside the gene matches: 15. This CDR3 is 16 amino acids long. Germline lookup yields CDR1 SQVTM and CDR2 ANQGSEA. As DNA, the CDR3 is TGCAGCGCCGCCGAGTTCAGCGGGAGGGCCGTAGAGACCCAGTACTTC. This codes for CSAAEFSGRAVETQYF. Full variable domain (remainder filled in from reference TRBV29-1 and TRBJ2-5): SAVISQKPSRDICQRGTSLTIQCQVDSQVTMMFWYRQQPGQSLTLIATANQGSEATYESGFVIDKFPISRPNLTFSTLTVSNMSPEDSSIYLCSAAEFSGRAVETQYFGPGTRLLVL.

The chain uses TRBV10-3 and TRBJ1-2; D not certain. This CDR3 has 13 residues. Trimming took off 0 bases at V and 4 bases at J, with 6 bases between the two ends. Germline V gene sequence: CDR1 ENHRY, CDR2 SYGVKD. As DNA, the CDR3 is TGTGCCATCAGTGAGTCGAGCGCCTATGGCTACACCTTC. Amino acid sequence: CAISESSAYGYTF.

The chain carries TRBV18 and TRBJ2-2; D is ambiguous. CDR1 and CDR2 (germline): KGHSH, LQKENI. The V gene lost 6 bases and the J gene lost 6 bases, with 20 bases spanning the gap. CDR3 size: 16 residues. Here the CDR3 DNA reads TGTGCCAGCTCGACCCGGGCAGACGCTTGGGCCGGGGAGCTGTTTTTT. Translating it yields CASSTRADAWAGELFF.

This chain joins TRBV27 and TRBJ2-7; the D is unclear. V lost 8 bases to trimming and J lost 3 bases, with 5 bases between them. From germline, CDR1 is MNHEY and CDR2 SMNVEV (reference sequence). The CDR3 is 10 amino acids. CDR3 region: CASGNYEQYF. In nucleotides, the CDR3 is TGTGCCAGCGGGAACTACGAGCAGTACTTC.

The chain has TRBV6-5 and TRBJ2-1, with no clear D. The V end lost 6 bases, the J end lost 4 bases, and 13 bases lay between the germline ends. CDR1 MNHEY and CDR2 SVGAGI come from the germline V gene. This CDR3 region has 14 residues. The CDR3 nucleotides are TGTGCCAGCAGACCGACGGTGGGATACAATGAGCAGTTCTTC. It translates to CASRPTVGYNEQFF.

The genes are TRBV27 and TRBJ2-3, with a weak D call TRBD1 (5 bases). V was shortened by 5 bases and J by 4 bases, with 10 bases between the two germline ends. Germline assignment: CDR1 MNHEY and CDR2 SMNVEV (reference sequence). The CDR3 runs to 13 residues. The CDR3 loop is CASSPQGPDTQYF. Here the CDR3 DNA reads TGTGCCAGCAGTCCCCAGGGCCCAGATACGCAGTATTTT.

The V gene is TRBV27, the J gene TRBJ2-2, with D unresolved. V lost 6 bases, J lost 4 bases, and 15 bases lay in between. Germline CDR1 MNHEY, CDR2 SMNVEV (reference sequence). The CDR3 spans 15 residues. This chain's CDR3 is CASRNTNSVTGELFF. The CDR3 DNA is TGTGCCAGCAGGAACACGAACTCAGTCACCGGGGAGCTGTTTTTT.

J is TRBJ2-2 and V is TRBV29-1; 9 positions agree with TRBD2. The ends lost 0 bases at V and 1 base at J; junction bases unmatched: 9. Germline lookup yields CDR1 SQVTM and CDR2 ANQGSEA. This CDR3 is 18 amino acids long. CDR3 amino acids: CSVEDRDIAGENTGELFF. For the CDR3, the DNA is TGCAGCGTTGAAGATAGGGACATAGCGGGAGAGAACACCGGGGAGCTGTTTTTT.

The genes are TRBV7-2 and TRBJ2-7; D gene ambiguous. This CDR3 spans 15 amino acids. Germline V gene sequence: CDR1 SGHTA, CDR2 FQGNSA. The germline V and J ends were trimmed by 4 bases and 0 bases, with 13 bases remaining between them. The chain's CDR3 is CASSWSTRSSYEQYF. CDR3 nucleotide sequence: TGTGCCAGCAGCTGGTCGACCCGTAGCTCCTACGAGCAGTACTTC.

The CDR3 protein is CASRLPGRPYEQYF. The CDR3 DNA reads TGCGCCAGCAGGCTCCCGGGGAGACCCTACGAGCAGTACTTC. V is TRBV5-1 and J is TRBJ2-7; TRBD2 might be the D (5 bases). V was shortened by 5 bases and J by 2 bases, with 14 bases between the two germline ends. Per the germline V gene, CDR1 is SGHRS and CDR2 is YFSETQ. This CDR3 has 14 residues.